The rows below give T cell receptor beta chains drawn from one sample of a study of cytomegalovirus exposure and HLA in healthy donors. TCRdb's copy holds only in-frame clones and misses some; the assay was immunoSEQ multiplex PCR. The sample comprises just under 95,000 clones, approximately 81% of which are singletons, and 1% to 1.5% rests with the top ten. Sequenced sample: PBMCs. The source is a girl between 2 and 10 years old in good health and CMV-seropositive. The CDR3 runs from the conserved cysteine through the conserved F or W. Each record gives: J gene, V gene, CDR3 protein.

TRBJ1-5 TRBV27 CASSSSQGSRQPQHF
TRBJ2-7 TRBV10-3 CAISESTSGTYEQYF
TRBJ2-3 TRBV19 CASSGLADWDTQYF
TRBJ2-7 TRBV6-6 CASTTSGISSYEQYF
TRBJ2-7 TRBV18 CASSPTDRVGEQYF
TRBJ2-2 TRBV9 CASSVTAANTGELFF
TRBJ2-5 TRBV10-3 CAISESNLKTQYF
TRBJ2-3 TRBV4-2 CASSHFSGTGTGDTQYF
TRBJ1-1 TRBV28 CASSPSPTGHLNTEAFF
TRBJ2-3 TRBV10-1 CASSETLAGSTDTQYF
TRBJ1-2 TRBV7-2 CASSLSGNGGYTF
TRBJ1-1 TRBV19 CASSMKAVNTEAFF
TRBJ1-5 TRBV28 CASSPVGHGGNQPQHF
TRBJ1-1 TRBV5-6 CASSPLDRLNTEAFF
TRBJ1-3 TRBV10-2 CATRGPSGNTIYF
TRBJ1-4 TRBV7-9 CASSFRTGGSEKLFF
TRBJ2-7 TRBV7-6 CASSSGTGDYEQYF
TRBJ2-1 TRBV5-1 CASSRELAGAYNEQFF
TRBJ2-7 TRBV5-1 CASSRSWGLRYEQYF
TRBJ2-1 TRBV6-5 CASSPRTDNEQFF
TRBJ2-1 TRBV6-5 CASSQSPLREQFF
TRBJ1-1 TRBV29-1 CSVAALDGVMNTEAFF
TRBJ2-3 TRBV30 CAWRAGGPDTQYF
TRBJ2-4 TRBV2 CASRTPGTSKNIQYF
TRBJ2-7 TRBV6-1 CASSNRGLYEQYF
TRBJ2-1 TRBV7-2 CASTQSGLAGGQGHNEQFF
TRBJ1-1 TRBV27 CASSPGNRNTEAFF
TRBJ2-3 TRBV5-1 CASKLVGGTDTQYF
TRBJ1-1 TRBV30 CAWSVLRNTEAFF
TRBJ1-1 TRBV27 CASRDRLNTEAFF
TRBJ2-7 TRBV19 CASTRGTGRAYEQYF
TRBJ1-2 TRBV13 CASRQQGGYGYTF
TRBJ1-2 TRBV5-6 CASSPTSAGGGYTF
TRBJ2-1 TRBV6-5 CASSYSDSHNEQFF
TRBJ1-1 TRBV6-1 CASRNTGGGWTEAFF
TRBJ1-5 TRBV10-3 CAITPGQGDQPQHF
TRBJ1-5 TRBV6-1 CASSEGTENQPQHF
TRBJ2-5 TRBV29-1 CSVVGVQETQYF
TRBJ1-1 TRBV9 CASTPPGNTEAFF
TRBJ2-3 TRBV6-5 CASSYSIAGSGDTQYF
TRBJ2-5 TRBV5-4 CASSQGQAQETQYF